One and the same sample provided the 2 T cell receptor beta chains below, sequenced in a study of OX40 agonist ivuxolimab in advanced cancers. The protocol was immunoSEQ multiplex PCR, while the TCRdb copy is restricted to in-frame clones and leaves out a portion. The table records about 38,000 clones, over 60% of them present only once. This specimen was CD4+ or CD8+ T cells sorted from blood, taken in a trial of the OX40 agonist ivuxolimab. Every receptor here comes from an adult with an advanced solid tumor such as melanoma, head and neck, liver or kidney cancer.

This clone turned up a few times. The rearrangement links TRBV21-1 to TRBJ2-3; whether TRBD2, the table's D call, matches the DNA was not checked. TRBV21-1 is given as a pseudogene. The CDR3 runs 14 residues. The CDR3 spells CASTKGTCTDTQYF. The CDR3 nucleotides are TGTGCCAGCACCAAAGGCACTTGCACAGATACGCAGTATTTT.

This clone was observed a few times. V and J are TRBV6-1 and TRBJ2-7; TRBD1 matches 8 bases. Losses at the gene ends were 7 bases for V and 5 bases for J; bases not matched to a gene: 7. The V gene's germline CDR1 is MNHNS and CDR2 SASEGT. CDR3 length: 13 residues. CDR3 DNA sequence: TGTGCCAGCACTTATGACAGGGGCCACGAGCAGTACTTC. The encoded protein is CASTYDRGHEQYF.